The sequence of this T cell receptor (beta chain) was determined in a study of shared clonotypes between healthy human individuals. Findings of the study overall: Represented genetic and exposure-history diversity was restricted by having few donors. Memory subsets generally showed smaller estimated richness than naive subsets did.

Only Caucasian adults living in Nashville, Tennessee made up the donor group. The investigators split CD4+ cells into a CD45RA+ naive subset and a CD45RA-negative memory subset. This clone was observed a single time. Antigen: not known. Repertoires were generated with immunoSEQ multiplex PCR, while TCRdb's copy carries only in-frame clones and drops some. The sample lists millions of clones; around nine tenths were seen once. From germline, CDR1 is ENHRY and CDR2 SYGVKD. V lost 0 bases to trimming and J lost 5 bases; unmatched junction nucleotides: 12. The CDR3 extends over 17 amino acids. The gene calls are TRBV10-3 and TRBJ2-7; TRBD2 matches 8 bases. The receptor was derived from a man aged 18 to 30 in good health. The sample was naive CD4+ T cells sorted from blood. Subset noted: CD45RA+ positively selected. The CDR3 coding sequence is TGTGCCATCAGTGAGTCTTACCCGGGAGGGGGAGGGGACGAGCAGTACTTC. Translated: CAISESYPGGGGDEQYF.